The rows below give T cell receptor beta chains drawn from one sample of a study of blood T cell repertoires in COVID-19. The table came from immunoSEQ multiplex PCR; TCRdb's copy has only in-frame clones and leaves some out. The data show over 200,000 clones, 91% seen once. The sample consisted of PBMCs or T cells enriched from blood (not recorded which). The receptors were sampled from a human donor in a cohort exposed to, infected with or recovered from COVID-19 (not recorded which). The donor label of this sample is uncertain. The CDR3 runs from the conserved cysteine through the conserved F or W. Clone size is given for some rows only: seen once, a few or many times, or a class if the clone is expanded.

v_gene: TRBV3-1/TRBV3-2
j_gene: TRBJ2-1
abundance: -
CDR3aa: CASSRLRGTYNEQFF

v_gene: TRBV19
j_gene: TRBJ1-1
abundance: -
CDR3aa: CASSLTGGVGEAFF

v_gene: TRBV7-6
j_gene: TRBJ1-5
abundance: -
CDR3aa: CASSPLGYNQPQHF

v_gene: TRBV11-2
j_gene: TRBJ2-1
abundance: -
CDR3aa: CASADPGYNEQFF

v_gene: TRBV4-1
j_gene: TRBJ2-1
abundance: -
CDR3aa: CASSQAPRGEQFF

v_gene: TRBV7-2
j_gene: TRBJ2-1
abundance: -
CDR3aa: CASSLGSGGAYEQFF

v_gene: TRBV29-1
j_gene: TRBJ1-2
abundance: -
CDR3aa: CSVSTGTGGHYGYTF

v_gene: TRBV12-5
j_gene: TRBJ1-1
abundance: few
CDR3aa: CASGLVLTGESYRWEHTEAFF

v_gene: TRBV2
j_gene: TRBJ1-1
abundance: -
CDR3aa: CASTGTGAFEAFF

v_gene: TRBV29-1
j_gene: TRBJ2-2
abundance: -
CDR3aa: CSVRQGASNTGELFF